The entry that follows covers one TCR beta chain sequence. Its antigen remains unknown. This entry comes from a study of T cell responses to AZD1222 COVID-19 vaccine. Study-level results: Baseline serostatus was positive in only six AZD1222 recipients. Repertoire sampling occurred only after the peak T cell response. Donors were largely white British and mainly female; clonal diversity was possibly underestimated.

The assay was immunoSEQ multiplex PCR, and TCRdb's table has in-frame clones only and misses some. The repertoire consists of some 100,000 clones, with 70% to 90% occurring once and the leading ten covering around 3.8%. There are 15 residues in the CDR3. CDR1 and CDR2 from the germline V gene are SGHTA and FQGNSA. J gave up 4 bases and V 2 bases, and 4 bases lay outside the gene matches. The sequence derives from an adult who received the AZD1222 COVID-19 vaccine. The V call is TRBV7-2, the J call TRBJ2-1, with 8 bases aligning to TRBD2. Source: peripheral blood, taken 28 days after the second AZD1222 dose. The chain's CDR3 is CASSLITSGYNEQFF. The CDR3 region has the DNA TGTGCCAGCAGCTTAATAACTAGCGGATACAATGAGCAGTTCTTC. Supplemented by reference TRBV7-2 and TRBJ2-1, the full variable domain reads GAGVSQSPSNKVTEKGKDVELRCDPISGHTALYWYRQSLGQGLEFLIYFQGNSAPDKSGLPSDRFSAERTGGSVSTLTIQRTQQEDSAVYLCASSLITSGYNEQFFGPGTRLTVL.